This record concerns one TCR beta chain sequence. Treatment here: 15 to 20 received Ad26.COV2.S at low or high dose, single or two shots; 5 received placebo; per-sample allocation not given. Day 63 following the first vaccine or placebo injection was when the samples were taken. The individual, an adult aged 18-55 years, was a donor in Boston. The CDR3 sequence is 15 residues long. V lost 1 base and J 0 bases, leaving 10 bases between the germline ends. CDR1 is SGHKS and CDR2 is YYEKEE in the germline V gene (reference sequence). The data stem from a study of Ad26.COV2.S vaccination and SARS-CoV-2 variants. For the study at large: Ad26.COV2.S shots went into the muscle once or twice, 56 days apart.

The table came from immunoSEQ multiplex PCR; TCRdb's copy has only in-frame clones and leaves some out. The data show about 350,000 clones, with 75% to 90% seen just once and roughly 5% held by the top ten. The V and J genes are TRBV5-5 and TRBJ1-2; D is ambiguous. The sequenced sample was peripheral blood, obtained in a trial of Ad26.COV2.S vaccine versus placebo. The receptor's source is a person aged 18-60 years who received the Ad26.COV2.S COVID-19 vaccine or a placebo. This CDR3 reads CASSLLGNSNYGYTF. The CDR3 DNA is TGTGCCAGCAGCTTGCTCGGGAACTCTAACTATGGCTACACCTTC.